This passage covers 13 T cell receptor beta chains from one sample sequenced in a study of blood T cells in healthy people across ages. Together with a sample-barcoded 5' primer, a J-beta primer mix was included in a second PCR lasting about 6 to 11 cycles. TCRdb reprocessed the 5' RACE reads with MiXCR, giving one entry per CDR3 protein. The sample records about 970,000 distinct CDR3 sequences, about 53% being singletons. Sequencing was done on a sample of blood. These receptors came from a woman aged 55-70 years in good health.

This clonotype was counted only a few times. The chain is built from TRBV7-8 and TRBJ1-2, with D tentatively TRBD1 (6 bases). Germline CDR1 and CDR2: SGHVS and FQNEAQ. This CDR3 has 14 amino acids. Trimming took 5 bases from V and 7 from J, leaving 17 bases between them. Here the CDR3 reads CASSPEGGIGGYTF. The CDR3 DNA reads TGTGCCAGCAGCCCCGAGGGGGGCATCGGTGGCTACACCTTC.

This clonotype has only a few counts. The chain has TRBV14 and TRBJ2-4; D is possibly TRBD1 (5 bases). The CDR3 runs 16 residues. V lost 1 base and J 0 bases, leaving 10 bases between the germline ends. Germline V CDR1 and CDR2: SGHDN, FVKESK. DNA of the CDR3: TGTGCCAGCAGCCAAGCATTGGGGCTAGCCAAAAACATTCAGTACTTC. It translates to CASSQALGLAKNIQYF.

The CDR3 protein is CSVVPSLGQGYTDTQYF. CDR3 nucleotide sequence: TGCAGCGTTGTCCCCAGCCTAGGTCAGGGTTACACAGATACGCAGTATTTT. The gene calls are TRBV29-1 and TRBJ2-3; D possibly corresponds to TRBD1 (5 bases). This CDR3 is built from 17 residues. Germline values: CDR1 SQVTM, CDR2 ANQGSEA. The V end was cut by 4 bases, the J end by 2 bases, with 22 bases between.

Worth noting for this clonotype: One end of the junction varies from germline; a read error may be responsible. The chain has TRBV4-1 and TRBJ2-4, with TRBD1 matching over 11 bases. The DNA end favors TRBJ2-5, so the J call may be wrong. In germline, CDR1 is MGHRA, CDR2 YSYEKL. The CDR3 is made up of 14 amino acids. The CDR3 spells CVSSPRTGGSTQYF. DNA for the CDR3: TGCGTCAGCAGCCCACGGACAGGGGGCTCGACCCAGTACTTC.

This chain uses TRBV7-9 with TRBJ2-3; D gene unclear. Germline V lookup: CDR1 SEHNR, CDR2 FQNEAQ (reference sequence). Deletions cut 1 base from V and 2 bases from J, with 10 bases between. The CDR3 is 15 residues long. This chain's CDR3 is CASSLVVGPTDTQYF. The CDR3 DNA is TGTGCCAGCAGCTTAGTGGTCGGCCCCACAGATACGCAGTATTTT.

The chain links TRBV18 to TRBJ1-2, with TRBD1 as a possible D gene (6 bases). V was trimmed by 6 bases and J by 0 bases, leaving 14 bases between them. The CDR3 loop spans 15 amino acids. The germline V gene encodes CDR1 KGHSH and CDR2 LQKENI. CDR3 sequence (DNA): TGTGCCAGCTCTAACGACAGGCTAGCTAACTATGGCTACACCTTC. Translated, it gives CASSNDRLANYGYTF.

The chain is built from TRBV5-1 and TRBJ2-3; 8 bases map to TRBD1. The CDR3 extends over 14 amino acids. CDR1 is SGHRS, CDR2 YFSETQ, per germline. V was clipped by 4 bases and J by 3 bases; unmatched bases: 4. CDR3 amino acids: CASSTGQGTDTQYF. The CDR3 DNA reads TGCGCCAGCAGCACTGGACAGGGAACAGATACGCAGTATTTT. The full variable domain, rest sourced from reference TRBV5-1 and TRBJ2-3, is KAGVTQTPRYLIKTRGQQVTLSCSPISGHRSVSWYQQTPGQGLQFLFEYFSETQRNKGNFPGRFSGRQFSNSRSEMNVSTLELGDSALYLCASSTGQGTDTQYFGPGTRLTVL.

The rearrangement joins TRBV10-3 to TRBJ2-1; D not resolved. The germline V gene has CDR1 ENHRY and CDR2 SYGVKD. Trimming stripped 5 bases from V and 5 bases from J, with 10 bases between. The CDR3 extends over 13 amino acids. The chain's CDR3 is CAISKPNNNEQFF. In nucleotides, the CDR3 is TGTGCCATCAGTAAGCCGAATAACAATGAGCAGTTCTTC.

The chain employs TRBV5-1 and TRBJ2-5; TRBD2 matches at 7 bases. The CDR3 consists of 15 residues. Germline-derived CDR1 and CDR2 are SGHRS and YFSETQ. Trimming at V came to 4 bases and at J to 5 bases, leaving 11 bases not matched to a gene. CDR3 sequence reads: CASSEGLTPVETQYF. The CDR3 DNA sequence: TGCGCCAGCAGCGAGGGACTAACCCCCGTGGAGACCCAGTACTTC.

The genes are TRBV29-1 and TRBJ2-5, with a weak D call TRBD2 (7 bases). The V gene's germline CDR1 is SQVTM and CDR2 ANQGSEA. V lost 8 bases, J lost 11 bases, and 21 bases lay in between. This CDR3 is 12 amino acids long. CDR3 DNA sequence: TGCAGCCATGGGGGGGGCCCCTTGGAGCAGTACTTC. Residues: CSHGGGPLEQYF.

The J gene is TRBJ1-5, the V gene TRBV12-3 or TRBV12-4; D ambiguous. CDR3 length equals 12 residues. V was shortened by 0 bases and J by 9 bases, with 6 bases between the two germline ends. This chain's CDR3 is CASSLAGSPQHF. The CDR3 DNA reads TGTGCCAGCAGTTTAGCCGGGTCGCCCCAGCATTTT.

The V gene is TRBV18, the J gene TRBJ1-2, with a tentative D call TRBD1 (5 bases). The V gene's germline CDR1 is KGHSH and CDR2 LQKENI. The CDR3 sequence is 15 residues long. Trimming pared 3 bases from V and 5 bases from J, leaving 16 bases between. CDR3 DNA: TGTGCCAGCTCACCCGGGCAGGGCCAAGAGTATGGCTACACCTTC. This gives the protein CASSPGQGQEYGYTF.

The chain has TRBV6-2 or TRBV6-3 and TRBJ2-4; D may be TRBD1 or TRBD2 (7 bases each). The tail of the sequence fits TRBJ2-7 better, so the J call may be wrong. Per the germline V gene, CDR1 is MNHEY and CDR2 is SVGEGT. The CDR3 length is 14 residues. For the CDR3, the DNA is TGTGCCAGCAGGTCGACAGGGAGGGCCTACGAGCAGTACTTC. Translated, it gives CASRSTGRAYEQYF.